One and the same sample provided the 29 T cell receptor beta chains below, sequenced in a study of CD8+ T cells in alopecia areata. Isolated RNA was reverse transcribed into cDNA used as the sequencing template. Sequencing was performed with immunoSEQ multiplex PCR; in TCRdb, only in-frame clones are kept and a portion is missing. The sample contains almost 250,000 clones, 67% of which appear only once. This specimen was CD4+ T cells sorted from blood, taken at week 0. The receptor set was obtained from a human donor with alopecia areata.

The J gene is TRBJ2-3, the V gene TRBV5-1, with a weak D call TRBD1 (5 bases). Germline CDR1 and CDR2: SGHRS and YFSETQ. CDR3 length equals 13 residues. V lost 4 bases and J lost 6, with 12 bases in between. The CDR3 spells CASSPESGDTQYF. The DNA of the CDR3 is TGCGCCAGCAGCCCCGAATCAGGGGATACGCAGTATTTT.

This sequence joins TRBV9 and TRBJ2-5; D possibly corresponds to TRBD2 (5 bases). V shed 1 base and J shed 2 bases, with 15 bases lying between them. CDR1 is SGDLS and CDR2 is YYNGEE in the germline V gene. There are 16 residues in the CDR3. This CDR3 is CASSVTGNPLQETQYF. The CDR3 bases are TGTGCCAGCAGCGTAACGGGGAACCCCCTACAAGAGACCCAGTACTTC.

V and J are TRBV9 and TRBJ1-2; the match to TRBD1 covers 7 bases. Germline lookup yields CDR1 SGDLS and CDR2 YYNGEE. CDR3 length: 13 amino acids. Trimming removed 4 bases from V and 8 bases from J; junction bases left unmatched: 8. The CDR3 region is CASSYRGLGGYTF. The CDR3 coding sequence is TGTGCCAGCAGCTACAGGGGACTTGGCGGCTACACCTTC.

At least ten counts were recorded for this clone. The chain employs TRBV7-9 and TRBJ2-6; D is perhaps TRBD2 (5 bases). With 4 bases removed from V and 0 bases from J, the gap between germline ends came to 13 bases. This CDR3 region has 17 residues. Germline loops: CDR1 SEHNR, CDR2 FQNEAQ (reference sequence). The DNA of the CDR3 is TGTGCCAGCAGCTCGGGAAGACTTCTCTCTGGGGCCAACGTCCTGACTTTC. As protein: CASSSGRLLSGANVLTF.

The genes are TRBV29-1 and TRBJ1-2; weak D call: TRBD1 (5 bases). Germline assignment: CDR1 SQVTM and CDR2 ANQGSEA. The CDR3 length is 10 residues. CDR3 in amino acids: CTVWRDGYTF. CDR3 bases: TGCACCGTGTGGAGGGACGGCTACACCTTC.

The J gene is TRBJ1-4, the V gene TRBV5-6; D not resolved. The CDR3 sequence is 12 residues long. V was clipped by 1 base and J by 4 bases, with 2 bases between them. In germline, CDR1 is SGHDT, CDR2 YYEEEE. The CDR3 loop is CASSLLNEKLFF. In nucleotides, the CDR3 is TGTGCCAGCAGCTTGCTTAATGAAAAACTGTTTTTT.

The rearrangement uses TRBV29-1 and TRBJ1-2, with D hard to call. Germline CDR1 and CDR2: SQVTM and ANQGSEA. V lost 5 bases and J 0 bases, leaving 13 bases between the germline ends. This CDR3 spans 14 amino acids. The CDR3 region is CSVRGAVPNYGYTF. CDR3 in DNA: TGCAGCGTTCGAGGTGCGGTTCCTAACTATGGCTACACCTTC.

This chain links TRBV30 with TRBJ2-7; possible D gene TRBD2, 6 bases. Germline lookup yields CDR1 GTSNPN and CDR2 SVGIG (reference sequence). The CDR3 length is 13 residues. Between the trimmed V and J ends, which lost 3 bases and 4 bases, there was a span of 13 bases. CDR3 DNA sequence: TGTGCCTGGAGGACGGGCGGGGCGTACGAGCAGTACTTC. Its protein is CAWRTGGAYEQYF.

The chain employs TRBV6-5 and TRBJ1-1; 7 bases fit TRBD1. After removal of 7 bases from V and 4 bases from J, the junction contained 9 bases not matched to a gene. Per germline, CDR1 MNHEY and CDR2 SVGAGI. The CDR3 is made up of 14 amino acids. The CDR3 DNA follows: TGTGCCAGCACCCCCCGACAGGGTCGCACTGAAGCTTTCTTT. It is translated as CASTPRQGRTEAFF.

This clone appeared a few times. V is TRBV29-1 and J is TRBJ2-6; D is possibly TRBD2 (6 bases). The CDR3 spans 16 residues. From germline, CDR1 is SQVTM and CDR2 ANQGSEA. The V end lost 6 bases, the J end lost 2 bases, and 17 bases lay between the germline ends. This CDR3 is CSVESFGRTGANVLTF. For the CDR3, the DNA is TGCAGCGTGGAAAGTTTTGGGAGGACTGGGGCCAACGTCCTGACTTTC.

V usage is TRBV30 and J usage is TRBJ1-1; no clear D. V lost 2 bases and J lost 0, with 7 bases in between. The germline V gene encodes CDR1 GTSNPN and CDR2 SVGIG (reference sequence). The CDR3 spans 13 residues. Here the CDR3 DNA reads TGTGCCTGGAGTCGTTGGGTGAACACTGAAGCTTTCTTT. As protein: CAWSRWVNTEAFF. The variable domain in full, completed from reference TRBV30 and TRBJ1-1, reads SQTIHQWPATLVQPVGSPLSLECTVEGTSNPNLYWYRQAAGRGLQLLFYSVGIGQISSEVPQNLSASRPQDRQFILSSKKLLLSDSGFYLCAWSRWVNTEAFFGQGTRLTVV.

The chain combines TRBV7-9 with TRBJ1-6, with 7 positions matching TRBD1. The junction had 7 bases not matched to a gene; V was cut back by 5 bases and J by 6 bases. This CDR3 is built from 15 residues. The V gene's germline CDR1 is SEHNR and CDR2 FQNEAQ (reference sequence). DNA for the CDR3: TGTGCCAGCAGCACAGGGACAGACCCTAATTCACCCCTCCACTTT. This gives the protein CASSTGTDPNSPLHF.

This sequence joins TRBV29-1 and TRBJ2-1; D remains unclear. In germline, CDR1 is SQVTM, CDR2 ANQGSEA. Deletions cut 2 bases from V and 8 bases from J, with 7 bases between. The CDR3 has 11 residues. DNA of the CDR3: TGCAGCGTTGAAAAGGGATATGAGCAGTTCTTC. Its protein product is CSVEKGYEQFF.

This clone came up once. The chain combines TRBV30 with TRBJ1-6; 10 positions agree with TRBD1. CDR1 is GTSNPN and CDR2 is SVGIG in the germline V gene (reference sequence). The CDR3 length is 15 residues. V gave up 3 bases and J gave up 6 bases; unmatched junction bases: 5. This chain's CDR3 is CAWRGQGPPNSPLHF. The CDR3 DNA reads TGTGCCTGGAGGGGACAGGGGCCCCCTAATTCACCCCTCCACTTT.

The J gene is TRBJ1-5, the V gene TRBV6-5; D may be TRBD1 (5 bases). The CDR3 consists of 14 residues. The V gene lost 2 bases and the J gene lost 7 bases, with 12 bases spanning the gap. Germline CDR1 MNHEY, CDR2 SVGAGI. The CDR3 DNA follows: TGTGCCAGCAGTTACGTTCGGGGGGTCCAGCCCCAGCATTTT. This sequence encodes CASSYVRGVQPQHF.

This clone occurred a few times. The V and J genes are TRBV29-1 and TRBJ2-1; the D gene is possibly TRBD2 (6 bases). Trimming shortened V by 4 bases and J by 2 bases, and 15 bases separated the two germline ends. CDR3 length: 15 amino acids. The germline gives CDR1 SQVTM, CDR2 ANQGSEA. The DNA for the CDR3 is TGCAGCGTTGGCCCCGTGGTAGCGGCCTACAATGAGCAGTTCTTC. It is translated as CSVGPVVAAYNEQFF.

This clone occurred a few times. CDR3 sequence reads: CSAGQPANYGYTF. In DNA, the CDR3 is TGCAGCGCCGGACAACCGGCTAACTATGGCTACACCTTC. The chain recombines TRBV29-1 with TRBJ1-2; the D gene is possibly TRBD1 (5 bases). V gave up 7 bases and J gave up 0 bases, with 12 bases separating them. The CDR3 has 13 residues. Germline CDR1 is SQVTM and CDR2 is ANQGSEA.

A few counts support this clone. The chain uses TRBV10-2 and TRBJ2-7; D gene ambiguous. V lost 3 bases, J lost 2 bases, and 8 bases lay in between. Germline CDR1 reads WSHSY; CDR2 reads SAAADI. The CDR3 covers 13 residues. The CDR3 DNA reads TGCGCCAGCAGTGAAAACTGGCCCTACGAGCAGTACTTC. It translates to CASSENWPYEQYF.

The CDR3 region is CASSPDNSYEQYF. DNA of the CDR3: TGCGCCAGCAGCCCGGACAACTCCTACGAGCAGTACTTC. The chain couples TRBV5-1 to TRBJ2-7, with D possibly TRBD1 on 5 matching bases. The germline gives CDR1 SGHRS, CDR2 YFSETQ. The CDR3 runs to 13 residues. The V end was cut by 4 bases, the J end by 0 bases, with 8 bases between.

The CDR3 region has the DNA TGCGCCAGCAGCTTGGACACTACCAACATTCAGTACTTC. As protein: CASSLDTTNIQYF. The chain has TRBV5-1 and TRBJ2-4; no reliable D call. This CDR3 is built from 13 residues. Germline V gene lookup returns CDR1 SGHRS and CDR2 YFSETQ. V was trimmed by 0 bases and J by 7 bases, leaving 8 bases between them.

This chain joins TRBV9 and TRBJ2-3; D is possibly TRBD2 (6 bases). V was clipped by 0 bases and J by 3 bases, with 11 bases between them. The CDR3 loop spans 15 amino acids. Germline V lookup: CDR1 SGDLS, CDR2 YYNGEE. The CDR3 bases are TGTGCCAGCAGCGTAGGGGCGGGGTTAACAGATACGCAGTATTTT. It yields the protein CASSVGAGLTDTQYF.

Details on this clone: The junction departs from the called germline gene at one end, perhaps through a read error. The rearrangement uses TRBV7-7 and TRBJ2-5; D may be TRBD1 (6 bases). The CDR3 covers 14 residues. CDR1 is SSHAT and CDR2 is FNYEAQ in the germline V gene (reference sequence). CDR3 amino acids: CASSLLRGAETQYF. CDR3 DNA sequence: TGTGCTAGCAGTTTACTCAGGGGTGCAGAGACCCAGTACTTC.

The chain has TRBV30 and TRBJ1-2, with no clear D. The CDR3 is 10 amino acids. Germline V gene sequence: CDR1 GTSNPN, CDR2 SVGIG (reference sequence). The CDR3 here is CAQDGYGYTF. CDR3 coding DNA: TGTGCTCAGGACGGTTATGGCTACACCTTC.

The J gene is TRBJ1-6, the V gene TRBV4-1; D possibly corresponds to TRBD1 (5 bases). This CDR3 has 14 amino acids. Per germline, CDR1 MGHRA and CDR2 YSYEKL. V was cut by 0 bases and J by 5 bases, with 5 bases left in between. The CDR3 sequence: CASSQDRDNSPLHF. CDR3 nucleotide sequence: TGCGCCAGCAGCCAAGACAGGGATAATTCACCCCTCCACTTT.

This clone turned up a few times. CDR3: CASSPRTGGAPGELFF. In DNA, the CDR3 is TGCGCCAGCAGCCCGCGGACAGGGGGCGCGCCCGGGGAGCTGTTTTTT. The chain is built from TRBV5-1 and TRBJ2-2; 11 nucleotides agree with TRBD1. Germline V gene sequence: CDR1 SGHRS, CDR2 YFSETQ. V gave up 4 bases and J gave up 6 bases; unmatched junction bases: 8. The length of the CDR3 is 16 residues.

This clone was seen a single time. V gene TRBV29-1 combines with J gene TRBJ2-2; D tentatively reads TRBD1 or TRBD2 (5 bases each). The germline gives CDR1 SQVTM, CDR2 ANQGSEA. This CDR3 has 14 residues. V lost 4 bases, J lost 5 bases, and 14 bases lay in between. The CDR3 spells CSVGTGARTGELFF. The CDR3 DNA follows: TGCAGCGTTGGTACCGGGGCGCGAACCGGGGAGCTGTTTTTT.

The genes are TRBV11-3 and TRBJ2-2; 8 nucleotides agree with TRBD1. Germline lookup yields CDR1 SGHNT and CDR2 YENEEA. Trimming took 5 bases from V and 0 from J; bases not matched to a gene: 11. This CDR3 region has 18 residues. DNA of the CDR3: TGTGCCAGCAGCCCGGGACAGGCAGATACTCCGAACACCGGGGAGCTGTTTTTT. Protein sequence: CASSPGQADTPNTGELFF.

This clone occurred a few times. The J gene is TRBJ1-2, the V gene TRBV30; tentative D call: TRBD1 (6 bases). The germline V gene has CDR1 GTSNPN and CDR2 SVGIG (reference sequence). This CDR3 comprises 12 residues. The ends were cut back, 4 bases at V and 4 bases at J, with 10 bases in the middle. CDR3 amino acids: CAWTQGTYGYTF. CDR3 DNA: TGTGCCTGGACACAGGGTACCTATGGCTACACCTTC.

Written as DNA, the CDR3 is TGTGCCATCACCCCTAGCGGGGGAAACAATGAGCAGTTCTTC. Translating gives CAITPSGGNNEQFF. The J gene is TRBJ2-1, the V gene TRBV10-3; 10 bases agree with TRBD2. The CDR3 spans 14 residues. Trimming took 7 bases from V and 5 from J; bases not matched to a gene: 5. Per germline, CDR1 ENHRY and CDR2 SYGVKD.